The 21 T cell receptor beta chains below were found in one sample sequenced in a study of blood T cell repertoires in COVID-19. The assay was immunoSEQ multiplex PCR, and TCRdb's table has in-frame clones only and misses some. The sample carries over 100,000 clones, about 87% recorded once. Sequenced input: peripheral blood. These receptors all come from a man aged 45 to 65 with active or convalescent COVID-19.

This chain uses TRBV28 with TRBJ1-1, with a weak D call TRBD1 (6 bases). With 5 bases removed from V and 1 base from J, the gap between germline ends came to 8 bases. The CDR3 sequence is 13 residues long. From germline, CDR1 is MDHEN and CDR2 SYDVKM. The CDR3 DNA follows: TGTGCCAGCAGTCTGGGACAGAACACTGAAGCTTTCTTT. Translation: CASSLGQNTEAFF.

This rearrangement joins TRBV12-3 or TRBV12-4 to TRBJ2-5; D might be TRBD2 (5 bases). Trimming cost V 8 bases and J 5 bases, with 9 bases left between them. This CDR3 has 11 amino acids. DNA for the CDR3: TGTGCCAGCGGCGGGTACGAGACCCAGTACTTC. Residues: CASGGYETQYF.

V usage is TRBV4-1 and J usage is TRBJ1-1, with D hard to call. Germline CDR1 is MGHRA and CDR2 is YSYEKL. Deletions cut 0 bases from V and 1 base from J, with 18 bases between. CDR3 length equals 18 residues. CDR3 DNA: TGCGCCAGCAGCCAAGAGGGGAGTCCGAGGGCTCGGAACACTGAAGCTTTCTTT. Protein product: CASSQEGSPRARNTEAFF.

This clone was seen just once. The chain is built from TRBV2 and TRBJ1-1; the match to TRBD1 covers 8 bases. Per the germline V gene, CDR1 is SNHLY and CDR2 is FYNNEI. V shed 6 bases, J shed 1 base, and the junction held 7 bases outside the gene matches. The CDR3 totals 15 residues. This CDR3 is CASSESGQGNTEAFF. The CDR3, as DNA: TGTGCCAGCAGCGAAAGCGGACAGGGGAACACTGAAGCTTTCTTT.

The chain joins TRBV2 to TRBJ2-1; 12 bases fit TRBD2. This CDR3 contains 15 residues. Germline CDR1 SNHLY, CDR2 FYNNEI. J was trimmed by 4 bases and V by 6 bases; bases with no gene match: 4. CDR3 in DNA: TGTGCCAGCAGGCCCGGGACTAGCGGGTACAATGAGCAGTTCTTC. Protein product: CASRPGTSGYNEQFF.

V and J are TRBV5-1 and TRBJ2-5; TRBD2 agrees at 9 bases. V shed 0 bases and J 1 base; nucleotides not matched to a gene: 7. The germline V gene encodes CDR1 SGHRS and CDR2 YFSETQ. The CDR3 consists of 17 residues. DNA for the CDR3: TGCGCCAGCAGCTTGGTTCCAGCGGGGGGCGGCCAAGAGACCCAGTACTTC. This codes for CASSLVPAGGGQETQYF.

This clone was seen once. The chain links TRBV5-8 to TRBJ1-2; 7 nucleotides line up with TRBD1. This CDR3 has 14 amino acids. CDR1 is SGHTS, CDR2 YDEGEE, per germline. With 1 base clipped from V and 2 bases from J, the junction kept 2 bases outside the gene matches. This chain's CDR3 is CASSLTTGNYGYTF. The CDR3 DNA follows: TGTGCCAGCAGCTTGACGACAGGGAACTATGGCTACACCTTC.

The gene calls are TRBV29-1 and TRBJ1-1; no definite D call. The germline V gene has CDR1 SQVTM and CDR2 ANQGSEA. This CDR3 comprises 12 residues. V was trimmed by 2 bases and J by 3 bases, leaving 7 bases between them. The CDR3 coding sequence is TGCAGCGTTGAAAGGGAGGACACTGAAGCTTTCTTT. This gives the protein CSVEREDTEAFF. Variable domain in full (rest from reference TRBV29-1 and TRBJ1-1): SAVISQKPSRDICQRGTSLTIQCQVDSQVTMMFWYRQQPGQSLTLIATANQGSEATYESGFVIDKFPISRPNLTFSTLTVSNMSPEDSSIYLCSVEREDTEAFFGQGTRLTVV.

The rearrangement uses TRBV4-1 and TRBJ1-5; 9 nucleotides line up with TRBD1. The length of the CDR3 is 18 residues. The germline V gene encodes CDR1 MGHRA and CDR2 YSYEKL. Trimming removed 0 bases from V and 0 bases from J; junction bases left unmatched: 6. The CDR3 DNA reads TGCGCCAGCAGCCAAGATGGGGGACAGGGCATTAGCAATCAGCCCCAGCATTTT. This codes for CASSQDGGQGISNQPQHF.

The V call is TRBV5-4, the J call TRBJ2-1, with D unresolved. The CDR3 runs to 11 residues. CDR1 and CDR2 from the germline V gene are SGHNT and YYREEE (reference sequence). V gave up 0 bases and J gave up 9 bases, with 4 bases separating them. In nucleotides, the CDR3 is TGTGCCAGCAGCTTGGGGCCTGAGCAGTTCTTC. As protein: CASSLGPEQFF.

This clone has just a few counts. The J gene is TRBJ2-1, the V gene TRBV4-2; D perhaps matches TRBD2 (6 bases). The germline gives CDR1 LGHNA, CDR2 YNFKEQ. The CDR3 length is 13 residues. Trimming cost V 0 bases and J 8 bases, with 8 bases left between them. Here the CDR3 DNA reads TGTGCCAGCAGCCAAGATAGGAGGGATGAGCAGTTCTTC. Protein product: CASSQDRRDEQFF.

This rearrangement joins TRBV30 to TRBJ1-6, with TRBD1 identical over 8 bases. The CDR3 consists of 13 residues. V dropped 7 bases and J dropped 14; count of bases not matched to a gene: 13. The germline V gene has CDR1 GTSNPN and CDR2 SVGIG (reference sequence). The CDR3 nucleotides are TGTGCCTTTGTACGGACAGGGTTTGAGGCCCTCCACTTT. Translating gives CAFVRTGFEALHF. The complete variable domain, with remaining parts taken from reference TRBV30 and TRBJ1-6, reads SQTIHQWPATLVQPVGSPLSLECTVEGTSNPNLYWYRQAAGRGLQLLFYSVGIGQISSEVPQNLSASRPQDRQFILSSKKLLLSDSGFYLCAFVRTGFEALHFGNGTRLTVT.

In DNA form, the CDR3 reads TGCGCCAGCAGCTTTGACAGGGAGGATGAGCAGTTCTTC. It translates to CASSFDREDEQFF. This chain connects TRBV5-1 to TRBJ2-1; TRBD1 is a possible D gene (7 bases). Trimming shortened V by 2 bases and J by 8 bases, and 11 bases separated the two germline ends. This CDR3 is 13 amino acids long. The germline gives CDR1 SGHRS, CDR2 YFSETQ.

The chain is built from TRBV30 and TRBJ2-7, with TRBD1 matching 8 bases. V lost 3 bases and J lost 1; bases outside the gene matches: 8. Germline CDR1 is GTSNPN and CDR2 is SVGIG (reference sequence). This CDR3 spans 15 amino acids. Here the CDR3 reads CAWRDTGGGSYEQYF. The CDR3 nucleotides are TGTGCCTGGAGGGATACAGGGGGAGGTTCCTACGAGCAGTACTTC.

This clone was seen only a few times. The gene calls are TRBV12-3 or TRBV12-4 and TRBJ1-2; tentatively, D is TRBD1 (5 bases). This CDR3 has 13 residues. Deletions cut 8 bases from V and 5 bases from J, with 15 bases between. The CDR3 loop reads CASGDGGPYGYTF. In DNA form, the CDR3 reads TGTGCCAGCGGGGACGGGGGACCTTATGGCTACACCTTC.

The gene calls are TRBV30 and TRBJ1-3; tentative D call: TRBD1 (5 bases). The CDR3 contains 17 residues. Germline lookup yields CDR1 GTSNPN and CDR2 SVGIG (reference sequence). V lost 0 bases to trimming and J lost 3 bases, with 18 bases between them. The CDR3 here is CAWSVGERPFFGNTIYF. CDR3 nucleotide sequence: TGTGCCTGGAGTGTAGGGGAACGGCCTTTTTTTGGAAACACCATATATTTT.

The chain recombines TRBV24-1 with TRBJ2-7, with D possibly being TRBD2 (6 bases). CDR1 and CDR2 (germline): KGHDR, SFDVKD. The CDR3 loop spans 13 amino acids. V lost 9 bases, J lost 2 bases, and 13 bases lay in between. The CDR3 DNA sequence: TGTGCCACCCCCGGCGGGGCCCCCTACGAGCAGTACTTC. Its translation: CATPGGAPYEQYF.

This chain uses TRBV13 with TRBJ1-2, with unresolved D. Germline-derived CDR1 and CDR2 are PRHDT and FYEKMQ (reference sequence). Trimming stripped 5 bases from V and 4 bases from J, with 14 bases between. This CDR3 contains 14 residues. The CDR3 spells CASSARHRIYGYTF. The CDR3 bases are TGTGCCAGCAGCGCCCGACACAGAATCTATGGCTACACCTTC.

CDR3 coding DNA: TGCGCCAGCAGCCGAGGACAGGGAGGTGAGCAGTTCTTC. Its protein product is CASSRGQGGEQFF. The V gene is TRBV5-1, the J gene TRBJ2-1, with TRBD1 matching over 8 bases. The CDR3 loop spans 13 amino acids. With 4 bases clipped from V and 9 bases from J, the junction kept 6 bases outside the gene matches. Per germline, CDR1 SGHRS and CDR2 YFSETQ.

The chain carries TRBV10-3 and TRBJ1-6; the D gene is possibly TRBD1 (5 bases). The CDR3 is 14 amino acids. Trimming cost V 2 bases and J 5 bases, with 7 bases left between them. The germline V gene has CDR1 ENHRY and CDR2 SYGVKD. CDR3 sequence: CAISETQDNSPLHF. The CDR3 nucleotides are TGTGCCATCAGTGAGACACAGGATAATTCACCCCTCCACTTT.

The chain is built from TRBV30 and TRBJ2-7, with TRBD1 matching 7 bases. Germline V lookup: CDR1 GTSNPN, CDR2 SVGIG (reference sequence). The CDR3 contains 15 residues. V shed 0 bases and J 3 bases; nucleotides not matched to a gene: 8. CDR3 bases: TGTGCCTGGAGTGTTCGGACAGGACTCCTCTACGAGCAGTACTTC. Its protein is CAWSVRTGLLYEQYF.